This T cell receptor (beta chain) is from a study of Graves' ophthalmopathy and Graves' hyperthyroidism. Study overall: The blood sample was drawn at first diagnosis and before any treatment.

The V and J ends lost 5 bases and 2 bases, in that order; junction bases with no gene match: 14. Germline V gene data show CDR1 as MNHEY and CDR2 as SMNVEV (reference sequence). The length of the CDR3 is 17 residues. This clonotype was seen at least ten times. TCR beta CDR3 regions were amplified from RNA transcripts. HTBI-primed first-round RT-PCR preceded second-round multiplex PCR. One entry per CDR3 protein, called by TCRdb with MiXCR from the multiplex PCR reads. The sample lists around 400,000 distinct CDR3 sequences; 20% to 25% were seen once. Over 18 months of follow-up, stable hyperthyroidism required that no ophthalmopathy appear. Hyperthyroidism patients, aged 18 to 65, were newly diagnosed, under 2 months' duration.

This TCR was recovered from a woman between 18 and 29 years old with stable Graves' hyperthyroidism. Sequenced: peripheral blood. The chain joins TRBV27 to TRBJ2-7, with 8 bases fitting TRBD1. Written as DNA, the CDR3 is TGTGCCAGCAGTCATCGAAAAATTACAGGGGGACCCTACGAGCAGTACTTC. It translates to CASSHRKITGGPYEQYF.